The T cell receptor (beta chain) under discussion was sequenced for a study of T cell responses to AZD1222 COVID-19 vaccine. Assay: immunoSEQ multiplex PCR; the TCRdb copy retains only in-frame clones and omits some. The sample shows approximately 220,000 clones, 90% to 95% of them seen only once. CDR3 length: 14 amino acids. The germline CDR1 and CDR2 sequences are SNHLY and FYNNEI. J was trimmed by 2 bases and V by 6 bases; bases with no gene match: 5. Sequencing used peripheral blood, obtained on day 0 of MenACWY control vaccination. The chain carries TRBV2 and TRBJ2-3; 7 nucleotides match TRBD1. This TCR derives from an adult in good health. The CDR3 protein is CASRETGITDTQYF. CDR3 DNA sequence: TGTGCCAGCAGAGAGACAGGGATCACAGATACGCAGTATTTT.